This is a list of T cell receptor beta chains from one sample in a study of T-cell memory formation after mild COVID-19. Using its own MiXCR run on the 5' RACE reads, TCRdb lists one record per CDR3 protein. This table holds 400,000 or so distinct CDR3 sequences, 15% to 20% found once. Sequencing used PBMCs or a T cell subset sorted from them (not recorded which). All receptors derive from an adult woman who had mild COVID-19 (a few samples of this study predate the infection). Cell type and time point are not known. The CDR3 runs from the conserved cysteine through the conserved F or W. Size is omitted from some rows. Given values are once, few, many or a class for expanded clones.

j_call clone_size v_call cdr3_aa
TRBJ1-2 few TRBV30 CAWSVPDPRKDGYTF
TRBJ2-5 NA TRBV9 CASSVSRQETQYF
TRBJ2-2 NA TRBV11-2 CATGGRNTGELFF
TRBJ2-5 few TRBV12-3/TRBV12-4 CASSRSGGEETQYF
TRBJ2-2 NA TRBV6-6 CASTTYGSTGELFF
TRBJ1-2 NA TRBV7-2 CASSTGLGYTF
TRBJ2-3 many TRBV7-2 CASSRAGNPYTDTQYF
TRBJ2-7 once TRBV12-3/TRBV12-4 CASSLARGIYEQYF
TRBJ2-1 few TRBV12-3/TRBV12-4 CASRRTSGNYNEQFF
TRBJ2-2 NA TRBV9 CASSVEAGTSGHTGELFF
TRBJ1-1 many TRBV5-1 CASSARQGHPDTEAFF
TRBJ1-5 few TRBV28 CASSLITAMGNQPQHF
TRBJ1-3 NA TRBV12-3/TRBV12-4 CASSPRQGRGNTIYF
TRBJ2-7 NA TRBV20-1 CSALQGDSSYEQYF
TRBJ2-1 NA TRBV5-6 CASSLGGRNEQFF
TRBJ1-1 NA TRBV20-1 CSARDVELEAFF
TRBJ1-3 few TRBV5-6 CASTTGQPGNTIYF
TRBJ2-1 once TRBV4-1 CASSQTLSGTVDEQFF
TRBJ1-5 NA TRBV12-3/TRBV12-4 CASSLRGVGGYQPQHF
TRBJ1-2 NA TRBV2 CASRTQGVLSGYTF
TRBJ1-2 NA TRBV29-1 CSVSAAQDGYTF
TRBJ2-7 NA TRBV12-3/TRBV12-4 CASRGLLGEQYF
TRBJ1-5 few TRBV4-2 CASSQAGDQPQHF
TRBJ1-1 many TRBV3-1 CASSQDLTVNTEAFF
TRBJ2-6 few TRBV5-1 CASSIDRASGGANVLTF
TRBJ2-6 NA TRBV12-3/TRBV12-4 CASSLFPLGSSGANVLTF
TRBJ1-2 many TRBV7-9 CASSSDYGYTF
TRBJ1-5 NA TRBV2 CASSDDRGRNQPQHF
TRBJ2-1 few TRBV2 CASREDGLNEQFF
TRBJ1-1 NA TRBV24-1 CATSAGANTEAFF
TRBJ1-1 many TRBV5-1 CASSLRDGNTEAFF
TRBJ2-1 NA TRBV24-1 CATGGGGSQQFF
TRBJ2-3 NA TRBV11-1 CASSLGSENTQYF
TRBJ2-7 few TRBV19 CASRTSGSVREQYF
TRBJ2-1 NA TRBV7-6 CASSSRAGVASYNEQFF
TRBJ1-1 NA TRBV7-8 CASSLSVEEAFF
TRBJ1-1 NA TRBV10-3 CAIKGQGGSNTEAFF
TRBJ2-1 few TRBV6-5 CASSYDPTPYNEQFF
TRBJ1-4 NA TRBV27 CASSPNRGERGEKLFF
TRBJ1-1 few TRBV7-2 CASSRYSGGTEAFF
TRBJ2-7 NA TRBV6-2/TRBV6-3 CASSYTPLPDEQYF
TRBJ1-2 NA TRBV7-8 CASSKRIPQGPNYGYTF
TRBJ1-3 few TRBV7-9 CASSLVSAGAGNTIYF
TRBJ2-4 NA TRBV6-6 CASSYRATAKNIQYF
TRBJ1-1 NA TRBV24-1 CATSALPWTEAFF
TRBJ1-1 NA TRBV3-1 CASSVRGQVTEAFF
TRBJ2-7 NA TRBV5-1 CASSSQERSYEQYF
TRBJ1-5 few TRBV7-2 CASSQLYSNQPQHF
TRBJ2-3 few TRBV30 CAWSVTRGSTDTQYF
TRBJ1-1 few TRBV12-3/TRBV12-4 CASSIDRTLNTEAFF
TRBJ2-7 NA TRBV5-6 CASSRPTGSGRKNEQYF
TRBJ1-1 NA TRBV4-3 CASSQDGGTANTEAFF
TRBJ2-7 NA TRBV30 CAWTDGGAHLYEQYF
TRBJ2-5 NA TRBV12-3/TRBV12-4 CASSLPQAGVGETQYF
TRBJ2-3 NA TRBV7-2 CASSLAFGYKSDTQYF
TRBJ2-1 NA TRBV24-1 CATSGQGGLDNEQFF
TRBJ2-5 NA TRBV20-1 CSARLAGGGETQYF
TRBJ2-2 NA TRBV24-1 CATSDEGFTGELFF